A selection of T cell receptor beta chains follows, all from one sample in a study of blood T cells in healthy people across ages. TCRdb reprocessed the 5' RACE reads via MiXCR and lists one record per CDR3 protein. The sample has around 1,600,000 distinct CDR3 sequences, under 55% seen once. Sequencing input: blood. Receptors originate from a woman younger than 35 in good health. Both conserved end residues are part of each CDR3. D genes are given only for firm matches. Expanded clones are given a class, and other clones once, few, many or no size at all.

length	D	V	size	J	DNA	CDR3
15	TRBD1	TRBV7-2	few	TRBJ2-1	TGTGCCAGCAGCTTAAGGGACAGACACTACAATGAGCAGTTCTTC	CASSLRDRHYNEQFF
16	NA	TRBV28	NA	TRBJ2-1	TGTGCCAGCAGTTTATTCGGGGGCCCCATGAAGGTTGAGCAGTTCTTC	CASSLFGGPMKVEQFF
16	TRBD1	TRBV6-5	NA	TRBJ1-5	TGTGCCAGCAGTCCAGGACAGGGGGCAAGCAATCAGCCCCAGCATTTT	CASSPGQGASNQPQHF
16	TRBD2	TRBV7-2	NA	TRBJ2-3	TGTGCCAGCAGCCGAGAGCGGGGGGGCCGCACAGATACGCAGTATTTT	CASSRERGGRTDTQYF
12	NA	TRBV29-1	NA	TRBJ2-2	TGCAGCGTTGGACCGAACACCGGGGAGCTGTTTTTT	CSVGPNTGELFF
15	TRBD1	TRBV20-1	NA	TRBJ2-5	TGCAGTGCTAGAGTTCCGGGACAGGGGAAAGAGACCCAGTACTTC	CSARVPGQGKETQYF
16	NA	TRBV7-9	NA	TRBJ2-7	TGTGCCAGCAGCCCGCCGGCGGCTAGTTTATCCTACGAGCAGTACTTC	CASSPPAASLSYEQYF
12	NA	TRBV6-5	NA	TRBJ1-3	TGTGCCAGCAGGGGAGGAGGAAACACCATATATTTT	CASRGGGNTIYF
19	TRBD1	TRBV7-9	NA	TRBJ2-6	TGTGCCAGCAGCTTATCCCAGGGACAGGCGAACTCTGGGGCCAACGTCCTGACTTTC	CASSLSQGQANSGANVLTF
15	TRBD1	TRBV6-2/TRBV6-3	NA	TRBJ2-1	TGTGCCAGCAGAAGGACAGGTCAACGACTCAATGAGCAGTTCTTC	CASRRTGQRLNEQFF
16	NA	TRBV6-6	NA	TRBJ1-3	TGTGCCAGCAGTTACTCGGGCGGACCCTCTGGAAACACCATATATTTT	CASSYSGGPSGNTIYF
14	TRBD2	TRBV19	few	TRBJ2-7	TGTGCCAGTAGTGCCCTAGCGGGTTTCAACGAGCAGTACTTC	CASSALAGFNEQYF
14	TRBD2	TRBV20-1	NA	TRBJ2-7	TGCAGTGCGCGACTAGCGGGAGCCTACAATGAGCAGTACTTC	CSARLAGAYNEQYF
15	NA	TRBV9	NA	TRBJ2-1	TGTGCCAGCAGCGTAGGTAGGGCAGCGTACAATGAGCAGTTCTTC	CASSVGRAAYNEQFF
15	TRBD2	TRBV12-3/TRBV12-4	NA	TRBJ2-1	TGTGCCAGCAGCGATGCGGGAGAAAAATACAATGAGCAGTTCTTC	CASSDAGEKYNEQFF
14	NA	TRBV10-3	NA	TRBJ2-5	TGTGCCATCAGTGGTTCGGCGAACCAAGAGACCCAGTACTTC	CAISGSANQETQYF
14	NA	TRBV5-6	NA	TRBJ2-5	TGTGCCAGCAGCCTCGACCAATACCAAGAGACCCAGTACTTC	CASSLDQYQETQYF
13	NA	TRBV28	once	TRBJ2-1	TGTGCCAGCAGTCTAGGGGTATCTTACGAGCAGTTCTTC	CASSLGVSYEQFF
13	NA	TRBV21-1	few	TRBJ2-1	TGTGCCAGCAGGGCCCAACAGGGGTATGAGCAGTTCTTC	CASRAQQGYEQFF
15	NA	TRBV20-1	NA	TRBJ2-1	TGCAGTGCGAGGGCGCTCCCGGTTTCCTACAATGAGCAGTTCTTC	CSARALPVSYNEQFF
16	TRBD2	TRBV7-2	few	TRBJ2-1	TGTGCCAGCAGCTTAGGCCTAGCGGGTGGCTCTAATGAGCAGTTCTTC	CASSLGLAGGSNEQFF
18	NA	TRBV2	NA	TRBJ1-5	TGTGCCAGCAGTGCAGCGGTACAGCACCACCCTTTCGGCCAGCCCCAGCATTTT	CASSAAVQHHPFGQPQHF
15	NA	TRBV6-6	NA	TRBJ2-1	TGTGCCAGCAGTTACTTCTCGAGCTCCTACAATGAGCAGTTCTTC	CASSYFSSSYNEQFF
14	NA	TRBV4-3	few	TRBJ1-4	TGCGCCAGCAGCCAAGGGGGGATCAATGAAAAACTGTTTTTT	CASSQGGINEKLFF
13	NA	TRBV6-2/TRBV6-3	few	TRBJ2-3	TGTGCCAGCACGCCCTGGGGTGCAGATACGCAGTATTTT	CASTPWGADTQYF
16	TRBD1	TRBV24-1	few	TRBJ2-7	TGTGCCACCAGTGACCCCAGGACAGGGAGCTCCTACGAGCAGTACTTC	CATSDPRTGSSYEQYF
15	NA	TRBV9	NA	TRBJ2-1	TGTGCCAGCAGCGCTAGCGCAAGCTCCTACAATGAGCAGTTCTTC	CASSASASSYNEQFF
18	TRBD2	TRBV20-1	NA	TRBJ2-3	TGCAGTGCTAGAGATCAGCGGGGTATTTCAACCGGCACAGATACGCAGTATTTT	CSARDQRGISTGTDTQYF
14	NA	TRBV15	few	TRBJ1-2	TGTGCCACCAGCAGGCGTATTGACGACGGTGGCTACACCTTC	CATSRRIDDGGYTF
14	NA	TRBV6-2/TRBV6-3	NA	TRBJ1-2	TGTGCCAGCAGTTGGCGGAAGGGTTCGGACGGCTACACCTTC	CASSWRKGSDGYTF
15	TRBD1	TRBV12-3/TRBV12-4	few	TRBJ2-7	TGTGCCAGCAGTTTACCTAACGACAGGGGGTACGAGCAGTACTTC	CASSLPNDRGYEQYF
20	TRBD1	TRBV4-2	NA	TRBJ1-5	TGTGCCAGCAGCCAAGTCTCCGGGACAGGGGGCTCGGGTAGCAATCAGCCCCAGCATTTT	CASSQVSGTGGSGSNQPQHF
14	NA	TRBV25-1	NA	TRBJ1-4	TGTGCCAGCAAAGTGCCCGGGGCCATAGGAAAACTGTTTTTT	CASKVPGAIGKLFF
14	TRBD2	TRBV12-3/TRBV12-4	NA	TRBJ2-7	TGTGCCAGCAGGTTTCTAGCGGGGCCCTACGAGCAGTACTTC	CASRFLAGPYEQYF
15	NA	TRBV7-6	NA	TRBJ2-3	TGTGCCAGCAGCCCCCGAGGAGGGGTGGGAGATACGCAGTATTTT	CASSPRGGVGDTQYF
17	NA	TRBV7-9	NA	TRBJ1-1	TGTGCCAGCAGCTTAGGGTTTGGTGTGGGTACGAACACTGAAGCTTTCTTT	CASSLGFGVGTNTEAFF
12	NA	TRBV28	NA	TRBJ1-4	TGTGCCAGCCGGGACCATAATGAAAAACTGTTTTTT	CASRDHNEKLFF
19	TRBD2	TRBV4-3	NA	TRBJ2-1	TGCGCCAGCAGCCAAGCCCCAGCGGGGGCCGATCCCCCCTCCAATGAGCAGTTCTTC	CASSQAPAGADPPSNEQFF
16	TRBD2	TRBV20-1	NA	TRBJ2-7	TGCAGTGCTAGAGTTAGGATAGCGGGGGAAACCTACGAGCAGTACTTC	CSARVRIAGETYEQYF
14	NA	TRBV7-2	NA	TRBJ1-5	TGTGCCAGCAGCCCCCCCGGGGCAGGCGGGACCCAGCATTTT	CASSPPGAGGTQHF
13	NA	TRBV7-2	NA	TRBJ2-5	TGTGCCAGCAGCTTAAATGACTACAATGAGCAGTACTTC	CASSLNDYNEQYF
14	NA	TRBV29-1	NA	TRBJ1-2	TGCAGCGTAGGCCGAGACGAATATAACTATGGCTACACCTTC	CSVGRDEYNYGYTF
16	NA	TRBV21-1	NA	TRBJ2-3	TGTGCCAGCAGCAAAGACCGGGACGGAAGCACAGATACGCAGTATTTT	CASSKDRDGSTDTQYF